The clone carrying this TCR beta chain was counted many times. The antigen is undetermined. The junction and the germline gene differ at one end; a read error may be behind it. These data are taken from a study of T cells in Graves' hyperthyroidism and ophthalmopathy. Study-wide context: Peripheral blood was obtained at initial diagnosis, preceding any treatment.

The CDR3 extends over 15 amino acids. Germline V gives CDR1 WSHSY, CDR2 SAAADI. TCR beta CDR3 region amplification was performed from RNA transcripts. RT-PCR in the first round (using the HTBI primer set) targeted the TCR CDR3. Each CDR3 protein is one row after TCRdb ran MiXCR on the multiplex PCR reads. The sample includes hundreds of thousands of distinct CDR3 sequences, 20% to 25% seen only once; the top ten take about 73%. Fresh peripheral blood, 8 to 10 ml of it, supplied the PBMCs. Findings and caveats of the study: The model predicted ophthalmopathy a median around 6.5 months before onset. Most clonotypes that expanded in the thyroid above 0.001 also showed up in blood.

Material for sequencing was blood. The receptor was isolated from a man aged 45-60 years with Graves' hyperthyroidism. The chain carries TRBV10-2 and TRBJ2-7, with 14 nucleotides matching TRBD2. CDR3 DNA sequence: TGTGCCAGCAGTGAAGGGACTAGCGGGAGCTACGAGCAGTACTTC. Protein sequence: CASSEGTSGSYEQYF.